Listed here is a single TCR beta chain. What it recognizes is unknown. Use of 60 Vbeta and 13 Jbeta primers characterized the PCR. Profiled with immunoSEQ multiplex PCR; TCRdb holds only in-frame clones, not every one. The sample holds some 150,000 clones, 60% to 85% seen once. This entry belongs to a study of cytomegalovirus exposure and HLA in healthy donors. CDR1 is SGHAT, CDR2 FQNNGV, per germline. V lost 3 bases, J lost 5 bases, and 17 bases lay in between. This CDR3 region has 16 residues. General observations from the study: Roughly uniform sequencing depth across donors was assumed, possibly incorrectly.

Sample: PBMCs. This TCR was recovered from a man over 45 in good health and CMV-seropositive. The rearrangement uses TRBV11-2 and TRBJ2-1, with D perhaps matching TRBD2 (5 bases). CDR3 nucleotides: TGTGCCAGCAGCTTTCGGTACGCCGCGACTAACAATGAGCAGTTCTTC. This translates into CASSFRYAATNNEQFF.